The T cell receptor beta chain under discussion was sequenced for a study of T cell repertoires in cytomegalovirus infection. On the study more broadly: CMV epitopes, recently identified HLA-C-restricted and well-studied HLA-B-restricted, were used. General observations from the study: The ex vivo response showed dominance by HLA-C-restricted CMV-specific TCR beta clonotypes.

Deletions cut 4 bases from V and 4 bases from J, with 13 bases between. Looked up from germline, CDR1 is MNHEY and CDR2 is SMNVEV (reference sequence). CDR3 length equals 14 residues. TCRdb recomputed calls from the reads with MiXCR, one row per CDR3 protein. The sample records approximately 990,000 distinct CDR3 sequences, approximately 32% being singletons. This clonotype has just a few counts. Its antigen is as yet unknown. The sequencing here drew on cultured CD8+ T cells from PBMCs, taken from culture after CMV antigen stimulation. The receptor was isolated from a human donor in good health (CMV status not recorded). Some clones in this sample may be carry-over from other donors' samples. The V gene is TRBV27, the J gene TRBJ1-1; possible D gene TRBD1, 6 bases. The CDR3 DNA reads TGTGCCAGCAGTTCCCCATTAGGGGGCACTGAAGCTTTCTTT. It is translated as CASSSPLGGTEAFF.